This T cell receptor beta chain comes out of a study of spatial heterogeneity in lung cancer. Study-level findings and limits: Counts that tracked tumor mutation counts were those of expanded intratumoral alpha and beta TCRs. Expanded TCR counts, ubiquitous and regional, correlated respectively with ubiquitous and regional nonsynonymous mutation counts. Estimation of coverage gave values of about 7% for alpha and approximately 13% for beta chains in tumor T cells.

In TCRdb, the 5' RACE reads were re-called with MiXCR into one record per CDR3 protein. The repertoire holds approximately 4,300 distinct CDR3 sequences, with 6% as singletons. The V gene's germline CDR1 is SGHAT and CDR2 FQNNGV. This CDR3 spans 14 amino acids. Germline trimming cut 5 bases from V and 4 bases from J; bases unmatched to any gene: 6. This clonotype was seen a handful of times. Its target is unknown. Described time point: sample taken at primary tumor resection. The donor population consisted of approximately 68 patients with untreated, early-stage non-small cell lung cancer. No cell sorting; template was whole RNA from tumor, lung tissue or PBMC.

The rearrangement uses TRBV11-2 and TRBJ2-5, with 8 bases matching TRBD2. This TCR derives from a male donor with early-stage non-small cell lung cancer. The sample was lung tumor tissue, taken at surgery. CDR3 DNA sequence: TGTGCCAGCAGCCCGGGGACTAGAGGAGAGACCCAGTACTTC. Its translation: CASSPGTRGETQYF.